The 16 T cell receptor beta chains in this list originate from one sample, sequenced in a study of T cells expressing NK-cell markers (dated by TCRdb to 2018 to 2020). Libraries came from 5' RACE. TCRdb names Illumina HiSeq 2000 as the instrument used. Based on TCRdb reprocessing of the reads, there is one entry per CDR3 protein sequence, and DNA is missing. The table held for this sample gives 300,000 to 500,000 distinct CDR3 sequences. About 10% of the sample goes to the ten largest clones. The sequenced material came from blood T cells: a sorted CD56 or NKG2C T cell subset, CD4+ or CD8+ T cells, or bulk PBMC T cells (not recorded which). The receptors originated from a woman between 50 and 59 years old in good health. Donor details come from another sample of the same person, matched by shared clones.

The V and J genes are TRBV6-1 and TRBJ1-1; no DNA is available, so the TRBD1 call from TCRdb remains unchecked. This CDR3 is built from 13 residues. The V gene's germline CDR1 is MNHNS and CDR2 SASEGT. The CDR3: CASILQGRTEAFF.

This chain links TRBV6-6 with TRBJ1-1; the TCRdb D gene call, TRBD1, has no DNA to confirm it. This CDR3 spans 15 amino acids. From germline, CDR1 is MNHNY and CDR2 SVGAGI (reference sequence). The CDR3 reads CASSSSRVVRTEAFF.

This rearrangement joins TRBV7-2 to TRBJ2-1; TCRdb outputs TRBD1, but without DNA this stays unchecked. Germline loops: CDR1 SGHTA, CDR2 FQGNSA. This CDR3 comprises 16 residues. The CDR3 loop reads CASSRDAGSSYNEQFF.

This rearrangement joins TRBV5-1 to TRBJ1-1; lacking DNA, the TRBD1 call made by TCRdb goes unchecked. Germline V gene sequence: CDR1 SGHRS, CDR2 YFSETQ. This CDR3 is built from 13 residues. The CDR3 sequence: CASSLDTGVEAFF.

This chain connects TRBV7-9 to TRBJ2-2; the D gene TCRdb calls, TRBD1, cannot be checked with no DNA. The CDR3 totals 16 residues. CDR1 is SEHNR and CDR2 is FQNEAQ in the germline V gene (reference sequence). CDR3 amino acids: CASSPPTGDVTGELFF.

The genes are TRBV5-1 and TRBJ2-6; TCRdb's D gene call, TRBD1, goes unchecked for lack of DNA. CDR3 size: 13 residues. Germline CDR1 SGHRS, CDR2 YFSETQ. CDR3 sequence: CASSLGTVNVLTF. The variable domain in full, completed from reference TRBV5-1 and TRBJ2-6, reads KAGVTQTPRYLIKTRGQQVTLSCSPISGHRSVSWYQQTPGQGLQFLFEYFSETQRNKGNFPGRFSGRQFSNSRSEMNVSTLELGDSALYLCASSLGTVNVLTFGAGSRLTVL.

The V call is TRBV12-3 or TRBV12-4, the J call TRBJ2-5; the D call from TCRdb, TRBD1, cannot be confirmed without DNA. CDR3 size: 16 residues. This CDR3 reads CASSFWFGRSQETQYF.

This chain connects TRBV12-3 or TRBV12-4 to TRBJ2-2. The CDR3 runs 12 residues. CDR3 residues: CAGRRGPGELFF.

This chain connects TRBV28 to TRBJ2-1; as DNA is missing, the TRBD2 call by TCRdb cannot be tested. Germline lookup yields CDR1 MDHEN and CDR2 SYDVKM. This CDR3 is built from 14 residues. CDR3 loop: CASSSVLAGVEQFF.

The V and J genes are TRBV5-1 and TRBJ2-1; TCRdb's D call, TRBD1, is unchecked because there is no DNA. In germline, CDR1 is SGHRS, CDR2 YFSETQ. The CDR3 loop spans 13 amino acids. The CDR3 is CASSLEARTHEFF.

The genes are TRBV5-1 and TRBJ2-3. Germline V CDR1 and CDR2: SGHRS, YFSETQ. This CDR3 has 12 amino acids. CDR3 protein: CASSRVADTQYF.

CDR3 residues: CASITSGSDEQFF. This chain uses TRBV27 with TRBJ2-1; TCRdb's D call of TRBD2 is untestable without DNA. Germline V gene data show CDR1 as MNHEY and CDR2 as SMNVEV (reference sequence). This CDR3 has 13 residues.

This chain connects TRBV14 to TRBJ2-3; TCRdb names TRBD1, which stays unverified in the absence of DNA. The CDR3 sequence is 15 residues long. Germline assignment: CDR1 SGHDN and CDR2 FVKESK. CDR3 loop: CASSQAAGAVDTQYF.

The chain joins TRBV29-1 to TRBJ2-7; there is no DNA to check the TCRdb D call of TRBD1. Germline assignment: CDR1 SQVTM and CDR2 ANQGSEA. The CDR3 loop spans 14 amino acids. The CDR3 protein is CSVATVGGGHEQYF.

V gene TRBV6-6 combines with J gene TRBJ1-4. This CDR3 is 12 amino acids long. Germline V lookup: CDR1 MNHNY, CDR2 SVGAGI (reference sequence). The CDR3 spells CASGTDAEKLFF.

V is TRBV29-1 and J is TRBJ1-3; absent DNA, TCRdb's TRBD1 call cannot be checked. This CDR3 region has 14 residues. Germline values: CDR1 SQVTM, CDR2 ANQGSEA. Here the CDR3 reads CSVDGTGAGNTIYF.